The 32 T cell receptor beta chains listed next were all sequenced from one sample in a study of CD8 T cells in ankylosing spondylitis. Study-wide results and limits: In ankylosing spondylitis blood, a motif of seven to nine highly homologous TCR beta variants appeared characteristic.

A single record per CDR3 protein comes from TCRdb applying MiXCR to the 5' RACE reads. The sample lists around 430,000 distinct CDR3 sequences; approximately 17% were seen once. These receptors lack a known antigen. What was sequenced was blood, either unsorted or a sorted T cell fraction (not recorded which). All receptors derive from a male donor with ankylosing spondylitis.

The chain combines TRBV20-1 with TRBJ1-1; TRBD1 aligns across 7 bases. This CDR3 has 13 amino acids. After removal of 6 bases from V and 5 bases from J, the junction contained 9 bases not matched to a gene. CDR1 is DFQATT, CDR2 SNEGSKA, per germline (reference sequence). The CDR3 protein is CSATYRGGTEAFF. In nucleotides, the CDR3 is TGCAGTGCAACCTACAGGGGAGGGACTGAAGCTTTCTTT.

With regard to this clonotype: A junction boundary mismatches the germline segment, possibly from a read error. The rearrangement uses TRBV7-7 and TRBJ2-6; possibly TRBD1 for D (6 bases). The CDR3 has 16 amino acids. Germline values: CDR1 SSHAT, CDR2 FNYEAQ (reference sequence). CDR3 loop: CASSSRQAHGANVLTF. The CDR3 DNA follows: TGTGCTAGCAGCTCACGACAGGCTCATGGGGCCAACGTCCTGACTTTC. Drawing the rest from reference TRBV7-7 and TRBJ2-6, the complete variable domain is GAGVSQSPRYKVTKRGQDVTLRCDPISSHATLYWYQQALGQGPEFLTYFNYEAQPDKSGLPSDRFSAERPEGSISTLTIQRTEQRDSAMYRCASSSRQAHGANVLTFGAGSRLTVL.

DNA of the CDR3: TGTGCCAGCAGTGCCCTGGGCAGCATGAACACTGAAGCTTTCTTT. It codes for CASSALGSMNTEAFF. This sequence joins TRBV11-1 and TRBJ1-1, with D unresolved. Germline-derived CDR1 and CDR2 are SGHAT and FQDESV (reference sequence). The V gene lost 6 bases and the J gene lost 0 bases, with 14 bases spanning the gap. The CDR3 contains 15 residues.

The rearrangement links TRBV6-2 or TRBV6-3 to TRBJ2-1; 10 bases fit TRBD1. Trimming removed 7 bases from V and 4 bases from J; junction bases left unmatched: 7. The CDR3 extends over 15 amino acids. Looked up from germline, CDR1 is MNHEY and CDR2 is SVGEGT. Here the CDR3 reads CASIRGQGRYNEQFF. The CDR3 DNA reads as TGTGCCAGCATCCGGGGACAGGGGCGGTACAATGAGCAGTTCTTC.

This chain connects TRBV4-2 to TRBJ2-7; D is ambiguous. Germline CDR1 is LGHNA and CDR2 is YNFKEQ. Trimming took 0 bases from V and 3 from J, leaving 12 bases between them. The CDR3 is made up of 15 amino acids. CDR3 amino acids: CASSQDDGTLYEQYF. The CDR3, as DNA: TGTGCCAGCAGCCAAGATGACGGCACCCTCTACGAGCAGTACTTC.

The chain couples TRBV9 to TRBJ2-3, with D perhaps TRBD2 (6 bases). This CDR3 region has 15 residues. The V gene's germline CDR1 is SGDLS and CDR2 YYNGEE. The V and J ends lost 0 bases and 1 base respectively, with 9 bases between them. CDR3: CASSVGDSRTDTQYF. CDR3 DNA sequence: TGTGCCAGCAGCGTAGGGGACTCCCGCACAGATACGCAGTATTTT.

The chain uses TRBV20-1 and TRBJ2-7; 11 bases are shared with TRBD2. The germline gives CDR1 DFQATT, CDR2 SNEGSKA (reference sequence). Germline trimming cut 6 bases from V and 2 bases from J; bases unmatched to any gene: 6. The CDR3 loop spans 14 amino acids. CDR3 sequence reads: CSAEPTSGAYEQYF. Here the CDR3 DNA reads TGCAGTGCCGAGCCGACTAGCGGGGCCTACGAGCAGTACTTC.

The V and J genes are TRBV27 and TRBJ2-7; D gene unclear. The germline CDR1 and CDR2 sequences are MNHEY and SMNVEV (reference sequence). The V end was cut by 8 bases, the J end by 0 bases, with 14 bases between. This CDR3 region has 14 residues. The CDR3 coding sequence is TGTGCCAGCCAAGAGGACCCTTACTCCTACGAGCAGTACTTC. Translated: CASQEDPYSYEQYF.

The chain links TRBV20-1 to TRBJ2-2; no firm D call. Trimming took 3 bases from V and 2 from J, leaving 7 bases between them. The V gene's germline CDR1 is DFQATT and CDR2 SNEGSKA (reference sequence). This CDR3 has 13 residues. This CDR3 reads CSASMVNTGELFF. For the CDR3, the DNA is TGCAGTGCTAGTATGGTAAACACCGGGGAGCTGTTTTTT.

This clonotype was observed a few times. This chain links TRBV12-3 or TRBV12-4 with TRBJ1-4, with no clear D. The CDR3 consists of 12 residues. The germline V and J ends were trimmed by 3 bases and 8 bases, with 7 bases remaining between them. The DNA of the CDR3 is TGTGCCAGCAGTTTGAGTGCGGAAAAACTGTTTTTT. As protein: CASSLSAEKLFF.

The sample holds a few counts of this clonotype. The genes are TRBV20-1 and TRBJ2-7; 10 bases match TRBD1. Looked up from germline, CDR1 is DFQATT and CDR2 is SNEGSKA (reference sequence). Trimming took 3 bases from V and 2 from J; bases not matched to a gene: 7. CDR3 size: 15 residues. DNA for the CDR3: TGCAGTGCTAGCGTTACGGGACAGGGGACCTACGAGCAGTACTTC. Translated: CSASVTGQGTYEQYF.

This clonotype was picked up many times. The junction departs from the called germline gene at one end, perhaps through a read error. The rearrangement uses TRBV7-8 and TRBJ2-1, with D possibly TRBD1 on 6 matching bases. CDR1 and CDR2 (germline): SGHVS, FQNEAQ. The CDR3 spans 13 residues. CDR3 residues: CASSLGQGNEQFF. In DNA, the CDR3 is TGTGCCAGCAGTTTAGGGCAGGGGAATGAGCAGTTCTTC. Together with reference TRBV7-8 and TRBJ2-1, the CDR3 gives the full variable domain: GAGVSQSPRYKVAKRGQDVALRCDPISGHVSLFWYQQALGQGPEFLTYFQNEAQLDKSGLPSDRFFAERPEGSVSTLKIQRTQQEDSAVYLCASSLGQGNEQFFGPGTRLTVL.

This clonotype was observed a few times. This sequence joins TRBV6-2 or TRBV6-3 and TRBJ1-5; 7 bases agree with TRBD1. Germline V gives CDR1 MNHEY, CDR2 SVGEGT. This CDR3 has 19 amino acids. Unmatched junction bases numbered 18, after V lost 7 bases and J lost 0 bases. The CDR3 DNA is TGTGCCAGCACCCCCCGCGCCTCAGGGGGATATAATAGCAATCAGCCCCAGCATTTT. Amino acid sequence: CASTPRASGGYNSNQPQHF.

The sample holds a few counts of this clonotype. The V and J genes are TRBV15 and TRBJ1-4; a possible D gene is TRBD1 (5 bases). This CDR3 contains 16 residues. Germline-derived CDR1 and CDR2 are LNHNV and YYDKDF (reference sequence). V was cut by 4 bases and J by 0 bases, with 12 bases left in between. CDR3 DNA sequence: TGTGCCACCAGCAAAGGAAAGGGGACAACTAATGAAAAACTGTTTTTT. This codes for CATSKGKGTTNEKLFF.

This clonotype has more than one count but fewer than ten. Because it lacks the conserved phenylalanine or tryptophan at the end, this CDR3 is likely a read error. Because the CDR3's place on the DNA is in doubt, the DNA is left out and the CDR3 is given as listed by TCRdb. J is TRBJ1-2 and V is TRBV12-3 or TRBV12-4; TRBD1 is the table's D call and was not checked against the DNA. The CDR3 spans 13 amino acids, including both terminal residues. The CDR3 is CASSFSLDRAGEI.

The table lists this clonotype with a few counts. This chain connects TRBV7-8 to TRBJ2-3; D gene ambiguous. Trimming pared 2 bases from V and 6 bases from J, leaving 15 bases between. The CDR3 extends over 15 amino acids. From germline, CDR1 is SGHVS and CDR2 FQNEAQ. CDR3: CASSLRGRAPDTQYF. The CDR3 DNA reads as TGTGCCAGCAGCTTACGTGGACGAGCCCCCGATACGCAGTATTTT.

This clonotype was seen a handful of times. J is TRBJ2-5 and V is TRBV11-2; 8 bases line up with TRBD2. V lost 2 bases and J lost 5; bases outside the gene matches: 7. The germline CDR1 and CDR2 sequences are SGHAT and FQNNGV. This CDR3 is 15 amino acids long. In DNA form, the CDR3 reads TGTGCCAGCAGCTTATCCGGGAGGGCCAGGGAGACCCAGTACTTC. Its protein is CASSLSGRARETQYF.

This chain joins TRBV7-9 and TRBJ2-5; 9 nucleotides line up with TRBD1. Per germline, CDR1 SEHNR and CDR2 FQNEAQ (reference sequence). The CDR3 length is 15 residues. V was clipped by 7 bases and J by 1 base; unmatched bases: 7. The CDR3 DNA reads TGTGCCAGCACCTCCGGGACAGGGATCCAAGAGACCCAGTACTTC. Translating gives CASTSGTGIQETQYF.

The J gene is TRBJ2-1, the V gene TRBV7-2; 9 bases align to TRBD2. Unmatched junction bases numbered 6, after V lost 2 bases and J lost 4 bases. The germline V gene encodes CDR1 SGHTA and CDR2 FQGNSA. This CDR3 region has 16 residues. CDR3 DNA: TGTGCCAGCAGCTTAACGAAGCTAGCGGGGTACAATGAGCAGTTCTTC. Translation: CASSLTKLAGYNEQFF.

In this sample, this clonotype turned up a few times. The genes are TRBV9 and TRBJ1-5, with 7 bases identical to TRBD1. CDR1 and CDR2 (germline): SGDLS, YYNGEE. J was trimmed by 5 bases and V by 0 bases; bases with no gene match: 5. The CDR3 is 15 residues long. The CDR3 spells CASSVGDSPYQPQHF. Here the CDR3 DNA reads TGTGCCAGCAGCGTAGGGGACAGTCCATATCAGCCCCAGCATTTT.

This clonotype occurred a few times. The chain joins TRBV5-1 to TRBJ1-6, with unresolved D. Germline V CDR1 and CDR2: SGHRS, YFSETQ. The V and J ends lost 2 bases and 6 bases respectively, with 15 bases between them. The CDR3 consists of 16 residues. CDR3 sequence (DNA): TGCGCCAGCAGCTTAGGTGGGTTTGGACCTAATTCACCCCTCCACTTT. Amino acid sequence: CASSLGGFGPNSPLHF.

This clonotype has a count of ten or more. The CDR3 reads CSVVTSADTQYF. Here the CDR3 DNA reads TGCAGCGTAGTTACTAGCGCTGATACGCAGTATTTT. The V and J genes are TRBV29-1 and TRBJ2-3; 7 bases are shared with TRBD2. The CDR3 sequence is 12 residues long. Germline trimming cut 6 bases from V and 6 bases from J; bases unmatched to any gene: 6. Germline V gene lookup returns CDR1 SQVTM and CDR2 ANQGSEA.

This clonotype has just a few counts. The gene calls are TRBV6-5 and TRBJ2-3; 8 bases agree with TRBD2. V gave up 4 bases and J gave up 1 base; unmatched junction bases: 4. This CDR3 is 15 amino acids long. CDR1 and CDR2 from the germline V gene are MNHEY and SVGAGI. This CDR3 is CASSFGRGGTDTQYF. The CDR3 region has the DNA TGTGCCAGCAGTTTTGGGCGGGGGGGCACAGATACGCAGTATTTT.

The chain carries TRBV2 and TRBJ2-1; the D is unclear. Trimming stripped 2 bases from V and 9 bases from J, with 14 bases between. Germline V gene lookup returns CDR1 SNHLY and CDR2 FYNNEI. This CDR3 has 14 residues. In nucleotides, the CDR3 is TGTGCCAGCAGTGAACTTCCTAGACACGGTGAGCAGTTCTTC. Translating gives CASSELPRHGEQFF.

The V gene is TRBV2, the J gene TRBJ1-5; D unresolved. Germline V lookup: CDR1 SNHLY, CDR2 FYNNEI. The CDR3 runs 15 residues. V was trimmed by 3 bases and J by 7 bases, leaving 16 bases between them. The DNA for the CDR3 is TGTGCCAGCAGTGATGATGGGGTCCCAAAACAGCCCCAGCATTTT. This translates into CASSDDGVPKQPQHF.

The rearrangement links TRBV20-1 to TRBJ2-7; 8 bases agree with TRBD1. This CDR3 contains 14 residues. V lost 4 bases to trimming and J lost 3 bases; unmatched junction nucleotides: 8. The germline V gene encodes CDR1 DFQATT and CDR2 SNEGSKA (reference sequence). DNA for the CDR3: TGCAGTGCTAACCGGGACAGGATCATCTACGAGCAGTACTTC. Protein sequence: CSANRDRIIYEQYF.

The rearrangement uses TRBV5-1 and TRBJ2-7; D remains ambiguous. This CDR3 is built from 14 residues. Germline lookup yields CDR1 SGHRS and CDR2 YFSETQ. Trimming cost V 0 bases and J 3 bases, with 10 bases left between them. The CDR3 nucleotides are TGCGCCAGCAGCTTGGGATTAGACGGCTACGAGCAGTACTTC. Its protein product is CASSLGLDGYEQYF. Based on the CDR3 plus reference TRBV5-1 and TRBJ2-7, the full variable domain is KAGVTQTPRYLIKTRGQQVTLSCSPISGHRSVSWYQQTPGQGLQFLFEYFSETQRNKGNFPGRFSGRQFSNSRSEMNVSTLELGDSALYLCASSLGLDGYEQYFGPGTRLTVT.

This clonotype appeared many times. The V gene is TRBV12-3 or TRBV12-4, the J gene TRBJ1-3; D ambiguous. Deletions cut 3 bases from V and 8 bases from J, with 23 bases between. The CDR3 runs to 17 residues. The CDR3 DNA is TGTGCCAGCAGTTTCCGGTGGCGGAGGGCAGGTTCGGACACCATATATTTT. Translated: CASSFRWRRAGSDTIYF.

The chain has TRBV18 and TRBJ2-7; 9 bases are shared with TRBD2. With V trimmed by 1 base and J by 0 bases, 13 bases remained unmatched. Germline lookup yields CDR1 KGHSH and CDR2 LQKENI. There are 19 residues in the CDR3. The CDR3 DNA reads TGTGCCAGCTCACCACTTCCTCCTACTAGCGGGCAGAGCTCCTACGAGCAGTACTTC. It translates to CASSPLPPTSGQSSYEQYF.

The table lists this clonotype with a few counts. The chain links TRBV11-2 to TRBJ1-1; D is unclear. The CDR3 runs 21 residues. The V end lost 0 bases, the J end lost 1 base, and 27 bases lay between the germline ends. CDR1 SGHAT and CDR2 FQNNGV come from the germline V gene. CDR3 loop: CASSLDRWGKGAEVRNTEAFF. The CDR3 DNA follows: TGTGCCAGCAGCTTAGATCGTTGGGGTAAGGGTGCGGAGGTTCGGAACACTGAAGCTTTCTTT.

The chain uses TRBV27 and TRBJ2-7; TRBD1 aligns across 8 bases. This CDR3 comprises 10 residues. Trimming cost V 11 bases and J 13 bases; bases outside gene matches: 10. CDR1 MNHEY and CDR2 SMNVEV come from the germline V gene (reference sequence). CDR3 bases: TGTGCCCCCGTCCGGGACAGGTCCTACTTC. It codes for CAPVRDRSYF.

The chain couples TRBV6-5 to TRBJ2-2; the D gene is possibly TRBD2 (6 bases). The germline V and J ends were trimmed by 2 bases and 5 bases, with 9 bases remaining between them. Per germline, CDR1 MNHEY and CDR2 SVGAGI. This CDR3 contains 14 residues. The CDR3 region has the DNA TGTGCCAGCAGTTACATGGGAGGAACCGGGGAGCTGTTTTTT. As protein: CASSYMGGTGELFF.